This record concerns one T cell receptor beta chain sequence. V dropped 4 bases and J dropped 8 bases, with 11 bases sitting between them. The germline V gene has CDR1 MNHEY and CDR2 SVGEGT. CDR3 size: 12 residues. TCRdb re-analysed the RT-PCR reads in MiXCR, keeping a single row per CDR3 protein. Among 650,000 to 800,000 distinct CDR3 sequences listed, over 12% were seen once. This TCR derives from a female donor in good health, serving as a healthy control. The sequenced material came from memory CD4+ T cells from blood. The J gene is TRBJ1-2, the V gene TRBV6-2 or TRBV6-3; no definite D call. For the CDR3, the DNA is TGTGCCAGCAGTTCCGTCCCCATCGGCTACACCTTC. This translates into CASSSVPIGYTF.